The following is a T cell receptor beta chain sequence with its context. This sample stems from a study of blood T cell repertoires in COVID-19. In the study overall: The samples span acute and convalescent COVID-19 from the United States, Italy and Spain.

Sequencing was performed with immunoSEQ multiplex PCR; in TCRdb, only in-frame clones are kept and a portion is missing. In the table there are some 240,000 clones, about 90% of which are singletons. CDR3 length equals 14 residues. Between the trimmed V and J ends, which lost 8 bases and 9 bases, there was a span of 20 bases. Looked up from germline, CDR1 is SNHLY and CDR2 is FYNNEI. Researchers sorted participants into cohorts using their self-reported clinical history. The chain uses TRBV2 and TRBJ2-1; maybe TRBD2 (7 bases). The TCR originated in a woman in her 40s with acute COVID-19. The specimen sequenced was PBMCs or T cells enriched from blood (not recorded which). The CDR3 loop reads CASSSRGGQVEQFF. CDR3 coding DNA: TGTGCCAGCTCAAGTAGGGGGGGGCAGGTTGAGCAGTTCTTC.